The sequence of this TCR beta chain was determined in a study of Graves' ophthalmopathy and Graves' hyperthyroidism. Overall study results and limits: Its predictions of ophthalmopathy progression gave the model 70.59% sensitivity and 72% to 85% specificity.

CAS ≥3, NOSPECS ≥4, moderate-to-severe activity and duration under 3 months marked donors with ophthalmopathy. Clinical symptoms, serum thyroxine, TRAb, thyroid ultrasound and orbital computed tomography were relied on for diagnosis. The PBMCs were taken from about 10 ml of fresh peripheral blood. Scientists amplified the TCR beta CDR3 regions from RNA transcripts. First-round RT-PCR employed HTBI primers, with a second-round multiplex PCR after it. MiXCR, run by TCRdb on the multiplex PCR reads, gives a single entry per CDR3 protein. The sample carries 300,000 or so distinct CDR3 sequences, about a sixth recorded once. This clonotype was counted at least ten times. The target antigen is unknown. Germline V gene sequence: CDR1 SGHRS, CDR2 YFSETQ. V was clipped by 1 base and J by 1 base, with 14 bases between them. This CDR3 comprises 16 residues.

The sequenced material came from peripheral blood. The TCR comes from an adult man with Graves' ophthalmopathy. The rearrangement joins TRBV5-1 to TRBJ1-2, with D maybe TRBD1 (6 bases). The CDR3 nucleotides read TGCGCCAGCAGCTTGTTGTCAGGGGAGGATAACTATGGCTACACCTTC. Translated, it gives CASSLLSGEDNYGYTF.